This T cell receptor beta chain was recovered during a study of cytomegalovirus exposure and HLA in healthy donors. The repertoire was sequenced with immunoSEQ multiplex PCR; TCRdb's copy has only in-frame clones and lacks some. The profile shows about 110,000 clones, around 85% of them singletons. A remark on this clone: Its specificity is not known.

CDR3 length equals 15 residues. Trimming cost V 6 bases and J 3 bases, with 17 bases left between them. CDR1 SGHVS and CDR2 FNYEAQ come from the germline V gene. Study-wide results and caveats: For most TCR sequences rarity was the rule, although some public TCRs occurred in many donors. The authors enumerated roughly 180 TCR beta chains as linked to cytomegalovirus. Testing in vitro showed a few CMV-associated chains specific for CMV antigens.

The chain couples TRBV7-6 to TRBJ1-1; D possibly corresponds to TRBD1 (6 bases). This clonotype originated in a woman between 18 and 29 years old in good health and CMV-seronegative. Sequenced material: PBMCs. The CDR3 coding sequence is TGTGCCAGCAGGTCCATTGGGGAGGGGGACACTGAAGCTTTCTTT. Its translation: CASRSIGEGDTEAFF. The full variable domain, its missing parts supplied by reference TRBV7-6 and TRBJ1-1, is GAGVSQSPRYKVTKRGQDVALRCDPISGHVSLYWYRQALGQGPEFLTYFNYEAQQDKSGLPNDRFSAERPEGSISTLTIQRTEQRDSAMYRCASRSIGEGDTEAFFGQGTRLTVV.